These T cell receptor beta chains were read from a single sample in a study of T cell responses to AZD1222 COVID-19 vaccine. The protocol was immunoSEQ multiplex PCR, while the TCRdb copy is restricted to in-frame clones and leaves out a portion. The sample lists some 99,000 clones; approximately 85% were seen once. The starting material was peripheral blood, obtained on day 0 of MenACWY control vaccination. The receptors were gathered from an adult in good health. Both conserved end residues are part of each CDR3. D genes are given only for firm matches. For some rows the clone size is stated as once, few or many, or as a class when expanded; others skip it.

J	size	V	D	DNA	CDR3
TRBJ2-7	-	TRBV24-1	TRBD1	TGTGCCACCAGTGATCCCCGGGACAGGTTGGGCTACGAGCAGTACTTC	CATSDPRDRLGYEQYF
TRBJ2-6	-	TRBV7-2	-	TGTGCCAGCAGCTCCCGTCAGACAGGACTCTCTGGGGCCAACGTCCTGACTTTC	CASSSRQTGLSGANVLTF
TRBJ1-3	-	TRBV19	-	TGTGCCAGTAGTACAACTTACCAGGGAAGCCGAAACACCATATATTTT	CASSTTYQGSRNTIYF
TRBJ1-3	-	TRBV7-2	-	TGTGCCAGCAGCTTAAACGGCGGCTCTGGAAACACCATATATTTT	CASSLNGGSGNTIYF
TRBJ1-6	-	TRBV19	-	TGTGCCAGTAGTAGTGGTCGGGGCGAAAGCTATAATTCACCCCTCCACTTT	CASSSGRGESYNSPLHF
TRBJ1-2	-	TRBV28	-	TGTGCCAGCAGACGCCCCTTTTCCGAAGCTAACTATGGCTACACCTTC	CASRRPFSEANYGYTF
TRBJ1-6	-	TRBV6-5	-	TGTGCCAGCAGTTACTCCAGTTTAACAGATAATTCACCCCTCCACTTT	CASSYSSLTDNSPLHF
TRBJ2-7	-	TRBV12-3/TRBV12-4	TRBD1	TGTGCCAGCAGCGAGACAGGGTCCTACGAGCAGTACTTC	CASSETGSYEQYF
TRBJ1-5	-	TRBV19	-	TGTGCCAGTAGTATAAGTCGATTTAGCAATCAGCCCCAGCATTTT	CASSISRFSNQPQHF
TRBJ1-3	-	TRBV4-3	-	TGCGCCAGCAGCCAAGGAGGGGTCAGGGGTGGAAACACCATATATTTT	CASSQGGVRGGNTIYF
TRBJ1-1	-	TRBV6-2/TRBV6-3	-	TGTGCCAGCAGTTACAGGGGGGGAAGCACTGAAGCTTTCTTT	CASSYRGGSTEAFF
TRBJ1-5	once	TRBV28	-	TGTGCCAGCAGTCCCGGACAGTACCATCAGCCCCAGCATTTT	CASSPGQYHQPQHF
TRBJ1-3	-	TRBV9	-	TGTGCCAGCAGCGTAGATGGGATAAGTGGAAACACCATATATTTT	CASSVDGISGNTIYF
TRBJ2-3	-	TRBV5-1	-	TGCGCCAGCAGCTACAGAGATACGCAGTATTTT	CASSYRDTQYF
TRBJ1-2	-	TRBV28	-	TGTGCCAGCAGTTACAGTACAGAGCGAAACTATGGCTACACCTTC	CASSYSTERNYGYTF
TRBJ1-2	-	TRBV6-5	-	TGTGCCAGCAGCCGTAACTATGGCTACACCTTC	CASSRNYGYTF
TRBJ2-3	-	TRBV19	-	TGTGCCAGTAGTCCCTGGACGTCAAGTAGCACAGATACGCAGTATTTT	CASSPWTSSSTDTQYF
TRBJ2-2	-	TRBV6-5	-	TGTGCCAGCAGTCCCCAGGCGGCACGGGAGCTGTTTTTT	CASSPQAARELFF
TRBJ2-1	few	TRBV28	TRBD2	TGTGCCAGCAGCCCATCTAGCGGGAGGGCATTTGAGCAGTTCTTC	CASSPSSGRAFEQFF
TRBJ1-3	-	TRBV3-1/TRBV3-2	-	TGTGCCAGCAGCCTTTACAGGGATGGAAACACCATATATTTT	CASSLYRDGNTIYF
TRBJ2-1	-	TRBV7-3	-	TGTGCCAGCAGCAAGATGGTTGGTGAGCAGTTCTTC	CASSKMVGEQFF
TRBJ2-2	-	TRBV5-6	TRBD1	TGTGCCAGCAGACGACCGGGACAGGGACCCGGGGAGCTGTTTTTT	CASRRPGQGPGELFF
TRBJ1-2	once	TRBV6-5	-	TGTGCCACGTTCGGGGGGAAGATTGGAAGCTACACCTTC	CATFGGKIGSYTF
TRBJ2-7	-	TRBV19	TRBD2	TGTGCCAGCCGGGAGGAGTATGGGGGGAACGAGCAGTACTTC	CASREEYGGNEQYF
TRBJ2-1	-	TRBV11-3	-	TGTGCCAGCAGCTCAGCCGGAAGTTACAATGAGCAGTTCTTC	CASSSAGSYNEQFF
TRBJ1-2	-	TRBV27	-	TGTGCCAGCAGTTTTGGCGCGGGGGCCTTTGGCTACACCTTC	CASSFGAGAFGYTF
TRBJ1-1	-	TRBV19	-	TGTGCCAGTAGCCTCTCCGGGGGGCGCGGGAACACTGAAGCTTTCTTT	CASSLSGGRGNTEAFF
TRBJ2-1	-	TRBV6-2/TRBV6-3	-	TGTGCCAGCAGCCCCCTTACTGGGAGTGGTAATGAGCAGTTCTTC	CASSPLTGSGNEQFF
TRBJ2-1	-	TRBV19	-	TGTGCCAGTAGTATAGTGAGAGGGCTAGCATCCTACAATGAGCAGTTCTTC	CASSIVRGLASYNEQFF
TRBJ2-7	-	TRBV5-6	-	TGTGCCAGCAGCTTGGAACCGGGTCCCCCCTACGAGCAGTACTTC	CASSLEPGPPYEQYF
TRBJ2-6	few	TRBV28	-	TGTGCCAGCAGTTTATGGGGCCTCTCTGGGGCCAACGTCCTGACTTTC	CASSLWGLSGANVLTF
TRBJ2-7	-	TRBV5-1	TRBD1	TGCGCCAGCAGCTTGGGGGGGACAGACTCCTACGAGCAGTACTTC	CASSLGGTDSYEQYF
TRBJ2-7	-	TRBV2	-	TGTGCCAGCAGTGCTAGATCCTACGAGCAGTACTTC	CASSARSYEQYF
TRBJ2-1	-	TRBV19	-	TGTGCCAGTAGTACTAGCTTAACCTCCTACAATGAGCAGTTCTTC	CASSTSLTSYNEQFF
TRBJ1-1	once	TRBV13	-	TGTGCCAGCAGCCGGGACATGAACACTGAAGCTTTCTTT	CASSRDMNTEAFF
TRBJ1-1	-	TRBV27	-	TGTGCCAGCAGTCCGAAGCCTTGGGCCACTGAAGCTTTCTTT	CASSPKPWATEAFF
TRBJ1-6	-	TRBV7-2	-	TGTGCCAGCAGCTTATGGGGGTCAGATAATTCACCCCTCCACTTT	CASSLWGSDNSPLHF
TRBJ2-1	-	TRBV21-1	-	TGTGCCAGCAGCAAAGCGGGGGGCCTTTGGTATGAGCAGTTCTTC	CASSKAGGLWYEQFF